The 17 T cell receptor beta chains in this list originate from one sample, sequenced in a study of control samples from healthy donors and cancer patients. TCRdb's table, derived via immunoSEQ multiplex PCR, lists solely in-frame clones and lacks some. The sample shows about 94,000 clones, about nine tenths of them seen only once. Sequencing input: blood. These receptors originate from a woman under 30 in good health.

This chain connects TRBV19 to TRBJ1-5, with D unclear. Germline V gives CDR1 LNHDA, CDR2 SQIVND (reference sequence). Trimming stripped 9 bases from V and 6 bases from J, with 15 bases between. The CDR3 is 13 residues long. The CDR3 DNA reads TGTGCCAGCGAGCCGGGTGTGGGTCAGCCCCAGCATTTT. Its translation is CASEPGVGQPQHF.

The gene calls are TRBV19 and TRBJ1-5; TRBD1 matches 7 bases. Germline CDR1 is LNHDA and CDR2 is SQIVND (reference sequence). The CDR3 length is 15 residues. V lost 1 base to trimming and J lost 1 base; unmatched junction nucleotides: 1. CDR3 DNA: TGTGCCAGTAGTATAGCGGACAGGAGCAATCAGCCCCAGCATTTT. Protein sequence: CASSIADRSNQPQHF.

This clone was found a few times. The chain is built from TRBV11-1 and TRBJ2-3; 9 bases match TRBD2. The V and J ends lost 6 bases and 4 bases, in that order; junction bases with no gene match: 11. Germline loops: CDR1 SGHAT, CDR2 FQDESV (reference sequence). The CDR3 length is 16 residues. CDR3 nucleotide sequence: TGTGCCAGCAGTTCCGGGCGGGGGGGCCCAGCAGATACGCAGTATTTT. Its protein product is CASSSGRGGPADTQYF.

CDR3 sequence reads: CASSLRRNTEAFF. The CDR3 coding sequence is TGTGCCAGCAGCTTGCGTAGGAACACTGAAGCTTTCTTT. This sequence joins TRBV5-8 and TRBJ1-1; D unclear. This CDR3 comprises 13 residues. CDR1 and CDR2 from the germline V gene are SGHTS and YDEGEE. Trimming removed 1 base at V and 1 base at J, with 5 bases between.

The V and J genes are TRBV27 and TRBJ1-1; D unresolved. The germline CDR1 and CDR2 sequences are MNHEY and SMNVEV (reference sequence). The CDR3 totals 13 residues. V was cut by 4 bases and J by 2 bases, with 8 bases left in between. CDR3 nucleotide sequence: TGTGCCAGCAGTTGGGCAGACAACACTGAAGCTTTCTTT. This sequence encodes CASSWADNTEAFF.

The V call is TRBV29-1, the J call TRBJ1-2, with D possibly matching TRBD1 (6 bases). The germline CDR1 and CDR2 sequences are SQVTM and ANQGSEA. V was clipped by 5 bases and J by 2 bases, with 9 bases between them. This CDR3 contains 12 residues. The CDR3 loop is CSVFQGNYGYTF. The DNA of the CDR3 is TGCAGCGTTTTCCAGGGGAACTATGGCTACACCTTC.

CDR3 protein: CASSLKGASEAFF. The CDR3, as DNA: TGTGCCAGCAGTCTTAAGGGGGCGTCTGAAGCTTTCTTT. The chain has TRBV6-5 and TRBJ1-1, with 7 bases fitting TRBD1. Losses at the gene ends were 5 bases for V and 6 bases for J; bases not matched to a gene: 6. CDR3 length: 13 amino acids. Germline assignment: CDR1 MNHEY and CDR2 SVGAGI.

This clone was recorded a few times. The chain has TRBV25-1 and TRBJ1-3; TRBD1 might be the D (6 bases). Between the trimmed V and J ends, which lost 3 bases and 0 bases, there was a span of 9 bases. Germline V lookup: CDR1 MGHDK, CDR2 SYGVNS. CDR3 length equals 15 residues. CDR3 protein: CASSDATGSGNTIYF. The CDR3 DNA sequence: TGTGCCAGCAGTGACGCGACAGGCTCTGGAAACACCATATATTTT.

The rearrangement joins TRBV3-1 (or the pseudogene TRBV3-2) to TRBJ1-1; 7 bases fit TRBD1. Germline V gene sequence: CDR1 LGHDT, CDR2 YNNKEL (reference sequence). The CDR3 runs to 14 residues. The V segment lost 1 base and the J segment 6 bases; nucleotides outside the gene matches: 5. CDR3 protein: CASSQGDREAEAFF. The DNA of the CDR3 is TGTGCCAGCAGCCAAGGAGACAGGGAGGCTGAAGCTTTCTTT.

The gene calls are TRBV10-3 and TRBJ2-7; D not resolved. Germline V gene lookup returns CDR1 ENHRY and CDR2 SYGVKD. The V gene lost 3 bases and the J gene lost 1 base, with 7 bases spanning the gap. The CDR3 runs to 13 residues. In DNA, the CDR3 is TGTGCCATCAGTGAAGGAATATCCTACGAGCAGTACTTC. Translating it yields CAISEGISYEQYF.

The CDR3 sequence: CASSLGDKDTQYF. In DNA, the CDR3 is TGTGCCAGCAGCTTAGGGGACAAAGATACGCAGTATTTT. The rearrangement links TRBV11-2 to TRBJ2-3; TRBD1 is a possible D gene (6 bases). Trimming shortened V by 1 base and J by 5 bases, and 7 bases separated the two germline ends. This CDR3 is built from 13 residues. CDR1 is SGHAT and CDR2 is FQNNGV in the germline V gene.

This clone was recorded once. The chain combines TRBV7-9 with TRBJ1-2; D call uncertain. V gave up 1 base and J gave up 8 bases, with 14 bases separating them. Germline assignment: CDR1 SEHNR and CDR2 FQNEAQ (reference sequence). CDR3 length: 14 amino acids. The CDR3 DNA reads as TGTGCCAGCAGCTTAGTCTCCCTTAATGGGGGCTACACCTTC. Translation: CASSLVSLNGGYTF.

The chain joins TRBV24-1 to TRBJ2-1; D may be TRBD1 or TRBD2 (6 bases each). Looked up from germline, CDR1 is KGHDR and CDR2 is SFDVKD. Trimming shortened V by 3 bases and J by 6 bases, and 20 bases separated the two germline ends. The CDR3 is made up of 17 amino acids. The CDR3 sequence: CATSDGYGGQDGNEQFF. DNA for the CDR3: TGTGCCACCAGTGATGGATACGGGGGCCAAGATGGCAATGAGCAGTTCTTC.

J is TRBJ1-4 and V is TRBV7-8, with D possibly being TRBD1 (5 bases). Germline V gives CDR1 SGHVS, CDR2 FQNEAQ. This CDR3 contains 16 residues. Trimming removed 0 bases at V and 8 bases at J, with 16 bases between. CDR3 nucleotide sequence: TGTGCCAGCAGCTTAGCGCCGGGACGGGCGGGGGAAAAACTGTTTTTT. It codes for CASSLAPGRAGEKLFF.

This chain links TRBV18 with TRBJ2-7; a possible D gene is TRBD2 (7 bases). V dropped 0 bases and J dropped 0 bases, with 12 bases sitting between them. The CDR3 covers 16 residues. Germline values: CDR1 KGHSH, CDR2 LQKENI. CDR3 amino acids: CASSPPVRGPSYEQYF. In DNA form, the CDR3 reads TGTGCCAGCTCACCACCGGTGCGGGGGCCCTCCTACGAGCAGTACTTC.

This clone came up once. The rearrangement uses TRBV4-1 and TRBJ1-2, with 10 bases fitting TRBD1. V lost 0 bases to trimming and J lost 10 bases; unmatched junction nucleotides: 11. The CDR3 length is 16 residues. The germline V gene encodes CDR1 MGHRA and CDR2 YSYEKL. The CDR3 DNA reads TGCGCCAGCAGCCAAGATCCGCCGATGGGGACAGGGGACTACACCTTC. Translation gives CASSQDPPMGTGDYTF.

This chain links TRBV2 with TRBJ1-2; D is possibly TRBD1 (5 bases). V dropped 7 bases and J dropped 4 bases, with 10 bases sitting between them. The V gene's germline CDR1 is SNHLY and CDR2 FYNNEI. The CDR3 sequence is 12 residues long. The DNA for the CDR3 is TGTGCCAGCAACAGGAACCCCTATGGCTACACCTTC. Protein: CASNRNPYGYTF.